Listed below are T cell receptor beta chains from one sample, sequenced in a study of CD8+CD57+ T cells in acquired aplastic anemia. MiXCR, run by TCRdb on the reads, gives a single entry per CDR3 protein. The sample lists some 200,000 distinct CDR3 sequences, around 50% occurring once. Material: sorted CD4+, CD8+, or CD8+CD57+ T cells (not recorded which) from PBMCs. Receptor source: a human donor with aplastic anemia. CDR3s include the opening cysteine and the closing phenylalanine or tryptophan. D genes are given only for firm matches. The size field is filled for only some rows; it gives once, few, many or a size class.

abundance: .
v_gene: TRBV29-1
j_gene: TRBJ1-4
d_gene: TRBD1
CDR3nt: TGCAGCGTGGGACAGGTCGCGAGTGAAAAACTGTTTTTT
CDR3aa: CSVGQVASEKLFF

abundance: .
v_gene: TRBV7-6
j_gene: TRBJ2-1
d_gene: .
CDR3nt: TGTGCCAGCAGCTTACAACAGGCCGACAATGAGCAGTTCTTC
CDR3aa: CASSLQQADNEQFF

abundance: many
v_gene: TRBV7-9
j_gene: TRBJ2-3
d_gene: TRBD1
CDR3nt: TGTGCCAGCAGCCCAGTGACAGGGAGTAGTCCAGATACGCAGTATTTT
CDR3aa: CASSPVTGSSPDTQYF

abundance: many
v_gene: TRBV6-1
j_gene: TRBJ2-7
d_gene: .
CDR3nt: TGTGCCAGCAGTGGCCAGACGGCAGGGGCCTCCTACGAGCAGTACTTC
CDR3aa: CASSGQTAGASYEQYF

abundance: many
v_gene: TRBV12-3/TRBV12-4
j_gene: TRBJ1-2
d_gene: TRBD1
CDR3nt: TGTGCCAACCCAGACCGGGACAGGGGGCCGTACTATGGCTACACCTTC
CDR3aa: CANPDRDRGPYYGYTF

abundance: .
v_gene: TRBV2
j_gene: TRBJ1-2
d_gene: .
CDR3nt: TGTGCCAGCAGTGTAGCCGGGACGGAGAACGCCGGGGAGCTTAACTATGGCTACACCTTC
CDR3aa: CASSVAGTENAGELNYGYTF

abundance: .
v_gene: TRBV15
j_gene: TRBJ1-4
d_gene: TRBD1
CDR3nt: TGTGCCACCAGCTGGGACAGAACAACTAATGAAAAACTGTTTTTT
CDR3aa: CATSWDRTTNEKLFF

abundance: .
v_gene: TRBV10-3
j_gene: TRBJ1-1
d_gene: TRBD1
CDR3nt: TGTGCCGCCAGACAGGGCCCTGAAGCTTTCTTT
CDR3aa: CAARQGPEAFF

abundance: .
v_gene: TRBV7-2
j_gene: TRBJ1-1
d_gene: TRBD1
CDR3nt: TGTGCCAGCAGCTTATTTCGACAGGGGGGGGGAGCGGCTGAAGCTTTCTTT
CDR3aa: CASSLFRQGGGAAEAFF

abundance: many
v_gene: TRBV7-7
j_gene: TRBJ2-5
d_gene: .
CDR3nt: TGTGCTAGCAGCTTAGGAATTAGCAACCCGTACCAAGAGACCCAGTACTTC
CDR3aa: CASSLGISNPYQETQYF

abundance: many
v_gene: TRBV12-3/TRBV12-4
j_gene: TRBJ2-7
d_gene: .
CDR3nt: TGTGCCAGCAGTTTATTGCAGGGAGCTGGCGAGCAGTACTTC
CDR3aa: CASSLLQGAGEQYF

abundance: .
v_gene: TRBV15
j_gene: TRBJ1-2
d_gene: TRBD1
CDR3nt: TGTGCCAGCAGTGAACCCGGGACAGGCTATGGCTACACCTTC
CDR3aa: CASSEPGTGYGYTF

abundance: many
v_gene: TRBV10-3
j_gene: TRBJ2-7
d_gene: .
CDR3nt: TGTGCCACCACAATAGCCCACGAGCAGTACTTC
CDR3aa: CATTIAHEQYF

abundance: many
v_gene: TRBV4-1
j_gene: TRBJ2-7
d_gene: .
CDR3nt: TGCGCCAGCAGCCAAGAGGGGGGCATCGGGACTAATAAGGACGAGCAGTACTTC
CDR3aa: CASSQEGGIGTNKDEQYF

abundance: once
v_gene: TRBV24-1
j_gene: TRBJ2-1
d_gene: .
CDR3nt: TGTGCCACCAGTGTCGGGACAACTATAAATGAGCAGTTCTTC
CDR3aa: CATSVGTTINEQFF

abundance: .
v_gene: TRBV5-1
j_gene: TRBJ2-3
d_gene: .
CDR3nt: TGCGCCAGCAGCTTGGGTACCCGCACAGATACGCAGTATTTT
CDR3aa: CASSLGTRTDTQYF

abundance: many
v_gene: TRBV19
j_gene: TRBJ1-2
d_gene: .
CDR3nt: TGTGCCAGTACCAACAGTACTAACTATGGCTACACCTTC
CDR3aa: CASTNSTNYGYTF

abundance: many
v_gene: TRBV4-1
j_gene: TRBJ1-6
d_gene: TRBD1
CDR3nt: TGCGCCAGCAGCCATCGGGACAGCGCGAATTCACCCCTCCACTTT
CDR3aa: CASSHRDSANSPLHF

abundance: .
v_gene: TRBV9
j_gene: TRBJ2-1
d_gene: TRBD2
CDR3nt: TGTGCCAGCAGCCCTCTTACCGGGACTAGCGGGGGGGTGTCTTACAATGAGCAGTTCTTC
CDR3aa: CASSPLTGTSGGVSYNEQFF

abundance: many
v_gene: TRBV4-1
j_gene: TRBJ2-3
d_gene: TRBD1
CDR3nt: TGCGCCAGCTCCAGGACAGGGCTAACAGATACGCAGTATTTT
CDR3aa: CASSRTGLTDTQYF

abundance: .
v_gene: TRBV7-8
j_gene: TRBJ1-2
d_gene: .
CDR3nt: TGTGCCAGCAGCTTAGCGGTAGCAGGGGAGTATGGCTACACCTTC
CDR3aa: CASSLAVAGEYGYTF

abundance: .
v_gene: TRBV9
j_gene: TRBJ2-2
d_gene: TRBD2
CDR3nt: TGTGCCAGCAGCGTCGGGGGGGCAGTCACCGGGGAGCTGTTTTTT
CDR3aa: CASSVGGAVTGELFF

abundance: .
v_gene: TRBV29-1
j_gene: TRBJ2-5
d_gene: .
CDR3nt: TGCAGCGTGGGGAGCCCCGAGCGAGAGCAGTACTTC
CDR3aa: CSVGSPEREQYF

abundance: many
v_gene: TRBV28
j_gene: TRBJ2-7
d_gene: .
CDR3nt: TGTGCCAGCAGCTCACTTGGGCCCAGGGGATTCGAGCAGTACTTC
CDR3aa: CASSSLGPRGFEQYF

abundance: once
v_gene: TRBV7-7
j_gene: TRBJ2-3
d_gene: TRBD1
CDR3nt: TGTGCTAGCAGCTCCTCTCTAAGGTCGGGACAGGAAGGACCGGGGAGCACAGATACGCAGTATTTT
CDR3aa: CASSSSLRSGQEGPGSTDTQYF

abundance: many
v_gene: TRBV2
j_gene: TRBJ2-5
d_gene: TRBD2
CDR3nt: TGTGCCATAGGGAGGGAACGAGAGACCCAGTACTTC
CDR3aa: CAIGRERETQYF

abundance: once
v_gene: TRBV2
j_gene: TRBJ2-1
d_gene: TRBD2
CDR3nt: TGTGCCAGCAGTGAAGGGGGACTAGCGGGTGGCAATGAGCAGTTCTTC
CDR3aa: CASSEGGLAGGNEQFF

abundance: many
v_gene: TRBV13
j_gene: TRBJ2-2
d_gene: .
CDR3nt: TGTGCCAGCAGCCCTACTACCGGGGAGCTGTTTTTT
CDR3aa: CASSPTTGELFF

abundance: .
v_gene: TRBV19
j_gene: TRBJ1-5
d_gene: .
CDR3nt: TGTGCCAGTAGAGTGGGCTCTCAATTATTGGTCGATCAGCCCCAGCATTTT
CDR3aa: CASRVGSQLLVDQPQHF

abundance: .
v_gene: TRBV5-1
j_gene: TRBJ2-5
d_gene: TRBD1
CDR3nt: TGCGCCAGCAGCTTGGGAGACAGGGAAGTCAATCAGCCCCAGTACTTC
CDR3aa: CASSLGDREVNQPQYF

abundance: .
v_gene: TRBV19
j_gene: TRBJ1-3
d_gene: TRBD1
CDR3nt: TGTGCCAGTAGCCCGACAGGGTCCTCTGGAAACACCATATATTTT
CDR3aa: CASSPTGSSGNTIYF

abundance: .
v_gene: TRBV10-3
j_gene: TRBJ2-7
d_gene: TRBD2
CDR3nt: TGTGCCATCAGTGGTTCTAGCGGGGGGTCCTACGAGCAGTACTTC
CDR3aa: CAISGSSGGSYEQYF

abundance: .
v_gene: TRBV7-2
j_gene: TRBJ2-3
d_gene: .
CDR3nt: TGTGCCAGCAGCCCGCGACAGGGAGGGAGCACAGATACGCAGTATTTT
CDR3aa: CASSPRQGGSTDTQYF

abundance: many
v_gene: TRBV20-1
j_gene: TRBJ2-5
d_gene: TRBD2
CDR3nt: TGCAGTGCTGGACTAGCGGGGGGTGAGACCCAGTACTTC
CDR3aa: CSAGLAGGETQYF

abundance: .
v_gene: TRBV7-2
j_gene: TRBJ1-6
d_gene: .
CDR3nt: TGTGCCAGCAGCTTAGAGAAGGCTTCACCCCTCCACTTT
CDR3aa: CASSLEKASPLHF

abundance: many
v_gene: TRBV5-5
j_gene: TRBJ1-6
d_gene: TRBD1
CDR3nt: TGTGCCAGCAGCCGAATAGCGGGACAGGGACATTCACCCCTCCACTTT
CDR3aa: CASSRIAGQGHSPLHF

abundance: .
v_gene: TRBV7-2
j_gene: TRBJ1-6
d_gene: .
CDR3nt: TGTGCCAGCAGCCAAACACCCCGCTCTAATTCACCCCTCCACTTT
CDR3aa: CASSQTPRSNSPLHF

abundance: few
v_gene: TRBV6-5
j_gene: TRBJ2-2
d_gene: TRBD2
CDR3nt: TGTGCCAGCAGTCTTAAACTAGCGGGGGGGATTGCGAACACCGGGGAGCTGTTTTTT
CDR3aa: CASSLKLAGGIANTGELFF

abundance: many
v_gene: TRBV20-1
j_gene: TRBJ1-1
d_gene: .
CDR3nt: TGCAGTGCTAGAGATCGAATGGGGGTGAACACTGAAGCTTTCTTT
CDR3aa: CSARDRMGVNTEAFF

abundance: .
v_gene: TRBV9
j_gene: TRBJ2-5
d_gene: .
CDR3nt: TGTGCCAGCAGCGTAGGCACAGGGCACCAGCGCCATGAAGAGACCCAGTACTTC
CDR3aa: CASSVGTGHQRHEETQYF

abundance: many
v_gene: TRBV7-3
j_gene: TRBJ2-2
d_gene: .
CDR3nt: TGTGCCAGCAGCTTGGAGGGGGGCGACGGCGGGGAGCTGTTTTTT
CDR3aa: CASSLEGGDGGELFF

abundance: .
v_gene: TRBV5-1
j_gene: TRBJ1-4
d_gene: TRBD1
CDR3nt: TGCGCCAGCAGCGCGGGACAGGGGGGAGAAAAACTGTTTTTT
CDR3aa: CASSAGQGGEKLFF

abundance: .
v_gene: TRBV7-9
j_gene: TRBJ1-2
d_gene: .
CDR3nt: TGTGCCAGCAGCTACCGGGGGGGGACCTATGGCTACACCTTC
CDR3aa: CASSYRGGTYGYTF

abundance: many
v_gene: TRBV20-1
j_gene: TRBJ1-4
d_gene: .
CDR3nt: TGCAGTGCTAGAGAGGGAGGACACGAAAATGAAAAACTGTTTTTT
CDR3aa: CSAREGGHENEKLFF

abundance: many
v_gene: TRBV12-3/TRBV12-4
j_gene: TRBJ1-5
d_gene: .
CDR3nt: TGTGCCAGCAGTTTAGTGGCAGGGGATAGCAATCAGCCCCAGCATTTT
CDR3aa: CASSLVAGDSNQPQHF

abundance: .
v_gene: TRBV19
j_gene: TRBJ2-2
d_gene: .
CDR3nt: TGTGCCAGTAGCCGGGGGACAGTCAGCACCGGGGAGCTGTTTTTT
CDR3aa: CASSRGTVSTGELFF

abundance: .
v_gene: TRBV2
j_gene: TRBJ1-1
d_gene: .
CDR3nt: TGTGCCAGCAGTGCCGAGGGGAACACTGAAGCTTTCTTT
CDR3aa: CASSAEGNTEAFF

abundance: .
v_gene: TRBV4-1
j_gene: TRBJ1-3
d_gene: .
CDR3nt: TGCGCCAGCAGCCAAGAATGGGCTACGGGCTCCCGGGGAAACACCATATATTTT
CDR3aa: CASSQEWATGSRGNTIYF

abundance: .
v_gene: TRBV14
j_gene: TRBJ1-2
d_gene: .
CDR3nt: TGTGCCAGCAGCCAAGATATTGCGTATGGCTACACCTTC
CDR3aa: CASSQDIAYGYTF

abundance: .
v_gene: TRBV27
j_gene: TRBJ2-7
d_gene: TRBD2
CDR3nt: TGTGCCAGCAGTTTAAAAGCCTGGGGGGGATACGAGCAGTACTTC
CDR3aa: CASSLKAWGGYEQYF

abundance: many
v_gene: TRBV12-3/TRBV12-4
j_gene: TRBJ2-2
d_gene: .
CDR3nt: TGTGCCAGCAGTTCGGAGCTCCGCGGGGAGCTGTTTTTT
CDR3aa: CASSSELRGELFF

abundance: .
v_gene: TRBV7-2
j_gene: TRBJ2-5
d_gene: .
CDR3nt: TGTGCCAGCAGCTTGCGGGACTCCCAAGAGACCCAGTACTTC
CDR3aa: CASSLRDSQETQYF

abundance: many
v_gene: TRBV20-1
j_gene: TRBJ2-3
d_gene: .
CDR3nt: TGCAGTGCTAGAGGCGGGGCGGTGTTAACTAGCACAGATACGCAGTATTTT
CDR3aa: CSARGGAVLTSTDTQYF

abundance: .
v_gene: TRBV5-4
j_gene: TRBJ1-2
d_gene: .
CDR3nt: TGTGCCAGCAGCTTGGCACAGGGTTGGGGCTACACCTTC
CDR3aa: CASSLAQGWGYTF

abundance: .
v_gene: TRBV24-1
j_gene: TRBJ2-2
d_gene: TRBD2
CDR3nt: TGTGCCACCAGTGATTTTGGTCGCGGGGGAGCCACCGGGGAGCTGTTTTTT
CDR3aa: CATSDFGRGGATGELFF

abundance: .
v_gene: TRBV15
j_gene: TRBJ2-7
d_gene: TRBD2
CDR3nt: TGTGCCACCAGCTCGGGGGGGCCGGGTGAGCAGTACTTC
CDR3aa: CATSSGGPGEQYF

abundance: many
v_gene: TRBV5-1
j_gene: TRBJ1-5
d_gene: .
CDR3nt: TGCGCCAGCAGCTTGGACGGGAGGCAGCCCCAGCATTTT
CDR3aa: CASSLDGRQPQHF

abundance: many
v_gene: TRBV5-1
j_gene: TRBJ2-1
d_gene: .
CDR3nt: TGCGCCAGCGAACGAGGGTCTTACGACAATGAGCAGTTCTTC
CDR3aa: CASERGSYDNEQFF

abundance: many
v_gene: TRBV12-3/TRBV12-4
j_gene: TRBJ1-5
d_gene: .
CDR3nt: TGTGCCAGCAGTTCTCGCGGGCGAGATCAGCCCCAGCATTTT
CDR3aa: CASSSRGRDQPQHF

abundance: .
v_gene: TRBV5-1
j_gene: TRBJ1-2
d_gene: .
CDR3nt: TGCGCCAGCAGTTTAGGATCAGGGTCAGATGGCTACACCTTC
CDR3aa: CASSLGSGSDGYTF